Below are 9 T cell receptor beta chains sequenced from a single sample in a study of blood T cell repertoires in COVID-19. TCRdb's copy holds only in-frame clones and misses some; the assay was immunoSEQ multiplex PCR. The sample has approximately 200,000 clones, about 81% seen once; the top ten hold nearly 9.5%. The material sequenced was PBMCs or T cells enriched from blood (not recorded which). The receptors were sampled from a man aged 40-55 years who had recovered from COVID-19.

The chain couples TRBV7-8 to TRBJ2-2, with TRBD1 matching over 8 bases. The junction had 5 bases not matched to a gene; V was cut back by 1 base and J by 1 base. Germline V CDR1 and CDR2: SGHVS, FQNEAQ. CDR3 length: 17 residues. The CDR3 DNA reads TGTGCCAGCAGCTTAGTACCGGGACAGGTGAACACCGGGGAGCTGTTTTTT. Its protein is CASSLVPGQVNTGELFF. The complete variable domain, with remaining parts taken from reference TRBV7-8 and TRBJ2-2, reads GAGVSQSPRYKVAKRGQDVALRCDPISGHVSLFWYQQALGQGPEFLTYFQNEAQLDKSGLPSDRFFAERPEGSVSTLKIQRTQQEDSAVYLCASSLVPGQVNTGELFFGEGSRLTVL.

This chain joins TRBV2 and TRBJ2-1, with 15 bases lining up with TRBD2. CDR1 SNHLY and CDR2 FYNNEI come from the germline V gene. The trim removed 7 bases at V and 2 bases at J, leaving 12 bases unmatched. This CDR3 contains 19 residues. The CDR3 reads CASNPPGTSGGTTYNEQFF. The CDR3 DNA follows: TGTGCCAGCAACCCGCCCGGGACTAGCGGGGGGACAACCTACAATGAGCAGTTCTTC.

Points on this clone: The sample carries other DNA sequences with the same CDR3. J is TRBJ2-1 and V is TRBV18; 11 positions agree with TRBD2. The CDR3 covers 16 residues. V lost 3 bases to trimming and J lost 2 bases; unmatched junction nucleotides: 3. Germline values: CDR1 KGHSH, CDR2 LQKENI. CDR3 sequence (DNA): TGTGCCAGCTCACCTGGGACTAGCGGTACCTACAATGAGCAGTTCTTC. Encoded protein: CASSPGTSGTYNEQFF. The complete variable domain, with remaining parts taken from reference TRBV18 and TRBJ2-1, reads NAGVMQNPRHLVRRRGQEARLRCSPMKGHSHVYWYRQLPEEGLKFMVYLQKENIIDESGMPKERFSAEFPKEGPSILRIQQVVRGDSAAYFCASSPGTSGTYNEQFFGPGTRLTVL.

The rearrangement joins TRBV5-5 to TRBJ1-1; 8 bases agree with TRBD1. The CDR3 contains 15 residues. V shed 4 bases, J shed 6 bases, and the junction held 11 bases outside the gene matches. In germline, CDR1 is SGHKS, CDR2 YYEKEE (reference sequence). The CDR3 nucleotides are TGTGCCAGCAGCCTTACTGGACAGGGTGGCCCTGAAGCTTTCTTT. Its translation is CASSLTGQGGPEAFF.

The gene calls are TRBV7-9 and TRBJ2-3, with D unclear. The CDR3 is made up of 17 amino acids. Trimming shortened V by 3 bases and J by 2 bases, and 18 bases separated the two germline ends. Germline V gives CDR1 SEHNR, CDR2 FQNEAQ (reference sequence). The CDR3 bases are TGTGCCAGCAGCTTGTTAACAGCCCCCTCAGCCACAGATACGCAGTATTTT. Translating it yields CASSLLTAPSATDTQYF.

This clone has just one count. The chain is built from TRBV10-1 and TRBJ1-1; maybe TRBD1 (5 bases). V lost 4 bases and J 1 base, leaving 7 bases between the germline ends. Germline V gene data show CDR1 as WNHNN and CDR2 as SYGVQD (reference sequence). This CDR3 is built from 13 residues. The CDR3 bases are TGCGCCAGCAGTGGACAGACGAACACTGAAGCTTTCTTT. Translation gives CASSGQTNTEAFF.

The chain couples TRBV2 to TRBJ2-2, with 8 bases lining up with TRBD2. The CDR3 spans 15 residues. The germline V gene encodes CDR1 SNHLY and CDR2 FYNNEI. With 6 bases clipped from V and 1 base from J, the junction kept 4 bases outside the gene matches. The CDR3 reads CASSPTSGNTGELFF. CDR3 DNA sequence: TGTGCCAGCAGCCCCACTAGCGGGAACACCGGGGAGCTGTTTTTT.

The V call is TRBV7-8, the J call TRBJ1-2, with a possible D match to TRBD1 (5 bases). Between the trimmed V and J ends, which lost 4 bases and 8 bases, there was a span of 23 bases. CDR3 length equals 16 residues. CDR1 and CDR2 (germline): SGHVS, FQNEAQ. Written as DNA, the CDR3 is TGTGCCAGCAGCTCCGGGGGACTCAGACGCCTTGGGGGCTACACCTTC. It specifies CASSSGGLRRLGGYTF.

V gene TRBV4-2 combines with J gene TRBJ1-1; 9 bases are a match to TRBD1. Losses at the gene ends were 1 base for V and 1 base for J; bases not matched to a gene: 16. The CDR3 is 20 amino acids. CDR1 is LGHNA and CDR2 is YNFKEQ in the germline V gene. The CDR3, as DNA: TGTGCCAGCAGCCAAGTGAGGTATACCGGGACAGGGATTAGGAACACTGAAGCTTTCTTT. Protein: CASSQVRYTGTGIRNTEAFF.